This entry features one TCR beta chain sequence. What it binds is not known. The sample comes from a study of shared clonotypes between healthy human individuals. On the study more broadly: Donors consisted of a couple of women and a few men between 18 and 49. Study-level points and caveats: An anticipated effect of sequencing depth on clonotype sharing among donors was recognized.

Clones were sequenced by immunoSEQ multiplex PCR, and TCRdb holds only the in-frame ones, with some missing. The sample includes approximately 1.4 million clones, approximately 98% of them seen just once. This TCR was recovered from a man aged 25 to 45 in good health. Sequenced: naive CD4+ T cells sorted from blood. Subset specified: CD45RA+ positively selected.

For the CDR3, the DNA is TGTGCCATCAGTGAATTGGGACAGGCTGGGGCCAACGTCCTGACTTTC. It yields the protein CAISELGQAGANVLTF. The genes are TRBV10-3 and TRBJ2-6; 8 nucleotides agree with TRBD1. V lost 3 bases and J lost 2; bases outside the gene matches: 3. The length of the CDR3 is 16 residues. CDR1 and CDR2 (germline): ENHRY, SYGVKD.